This note documents a single T cell receptor beta chain sequence. Its antigen is unknown. Per-base qualities were not stored, and no clone one base away is much larger. This CDR3 is also generated by other DNA sequences in the sample. Whole blood was collected in K2EDTA tubes by collaborating institutions according to the institutions' own protocols. Collaborator samples were shipped for TCRbeta analysis as frozen whole blood, isolated PBMCs, or DNA extracted from either sample type. The data stem from a study of blood T cell repertoires in COVID-19 (dated by TCRdb to 2018 to 2021). With respect to the entire study: Samples from collaborators originated in the United States, Italy and Spain and spanned both the acute and convalescent phases of COVID-19. Deeply sampled blood TCRbeta repertoires from subjects exposed to, actively infected with, or recovered from COVID-19 were included in the dataset. The material from the prospective study consisted of cDNA or gDNA derived from T cells, B-cell-depleted T cells, or PBMCs. The repertoires were released in a freely available public database meant as a resource for research on the immune response to SARS-CoV-2. Sample metadata almost always included a de-identified subject ID, COVID-19 status, age in years and sex. Where available, HLA class I and class II types were taken from metadata supplied by the sample provider and were not determined by assay-based typing. Samples were obtained from the ongoing ImmuneRACE study (first 160 participants) and from 1,254 subjects provided by 6 global collaborators. Broad study findings and their caveats: How much clinical and demographic metadata was included differed by source and by participant, and the metadata was provided uncurated.

The immunoSEQ Assay, a bias-controlled multiplex PCR, was used to amplify TCRbeta CDR3 regions from genomic DNA. Under the source paper's analysis protocol: The number of nucleated cells in each sample was estimated by amplification of reference gene primers within the assay. To quantify the absolute abundance of each unique TCRbeta CDR3 rearrangement, sequence reads were collapsed and filtered. For each sample, productive Simpson clonality was calculated as the square root of Simpson's diversity index across productive rearrangements. TCRdb retrieved this table from immuneACCESS and kept in-frame rearrangements only. Not all clones are present; in checked studies, unresolved V genes account for under half, and no reason is known for the remainder. V, J and clone size derive from that table, while D and trimming were established from the DNA sequence. Across this sample there are approximately 220,000 clones, with about 90% seen only once. About 2.2% of the sample lies in the top ten.

V and J are truncated by 6 bases and 3 bases respectively, leaving an intervening sequence of 8 bases. Based on the germline V gene (reference sequence), the CDR1 and CDR2 sequences are LNHDA and SQIVND. Inclusive of the bounding cysteine and phenylalanine, the CDR3 is 12 residues long. Just CDR3 DNA is preserved here, 36 bases in frame from base 1. The receptor was isolated from a woman in her fifties or sixties with acute or convalescent COVID-19. Material: peripheral blood. The chain employs TRBV19 and TRBJ1-1; confidence is insufficient to name the D gene. At the DNA level, the sequence is TGTGCCAGTAGCCCGAGGGACACTGAAGCTTTCTTT. This translates into CASSPRDTEAFF. With the rest looked up from the reference TRBV19 and TRBJ1-1 genes rather than sequenced, the full variable domain is DGGITQSPKYLFRKEGQNVTLSCEQNLNHDAMYWYRQDPGQGLRLIYYSQIVNDFQKGDIAEGYSVSREKKESFPLTVTSAQKNPTAFYLCASSPRDTEAFFGQGTRLTVV.